This T cell receptor beta chain was identified in a study of OX40 agonist ivuxolimab in advanced cancers. Across the study: Prior anti-PD-1, anti-PD-L1 or anti-CTLA-4 therapy did not bar entry, and approximately 43% had some.

The study, taken as a whole, reports: The average count of expanded clones was higher among CD8+ T cells than among CD4+. The authors did not determine the antigen specificity of the expanded peripheral T cells.

The data were produced by immunoSEQ multiplex PCR, yet TCRdb's version contains in-frame clones alone and is incomplete. The data hold some 80,000 clones, with 80% to 90% observed a single time. As regards this clone: Its antigen is as yet unknown.

The germline V and J ends were trimmed by 4 bases and 4 bases, with 10 bases remaining between them. Per germline, CDR1 SNHLY and CDR2 FYNNEI. CDR3 size: 14 residues. This TCR derives from an adult with an advanced solid tumor such as melanoma, head and neck, liver or kidney cancer. The specimen comprised CD4+ or CD8+ T cells sorted from blood, sampled in a trial of the OX40 agonist ivuxolimab. This chain uses TRBV2 with TRBJ1-4; D not certain. Written as DNA, the CDR3 is TGTGCCAGCAGTGCCCTGGGAGGTAATGAAAAACTGTTTTTT. Encoded protein: CASSALGGNEKLFF.